The clone carrying this TCR beta chain appeared a few times. Antigen unknown. The record originates from a study of beta chain features in type 1 diabetes. Study-wide findings and caveats: All four CD4+ subsets of Type 1 diabetes patients contained TCRB CDR3s that were moderately but significantly shorter. It was possible that PCR favored shorter templates, equally so in patients and controls.

TCRB transcripts that were expressed got sequenced, as all of the isolated RNA had been reverse transcribed. Read counts averaged approximately 3.5 million for samples of naive, central memory and regulatory T cells. Sequencing used immunoSEQ multiplex PCR; TCRdb keeps in-frame clones, though not all of them. The table lists roughly 53,000 clones, roughly 39% of them singletons, with more than 1.4% in the top ten. The CDR3 contains 17 residues. Trimming at V came to 1 base and at J to 4 bases, leaving 12 bases not matched to a gene. In germline, CDR1 is MNHEY, CDR2 SMNVEV (reference sequence). This TCR came from a man aged 25-45 years with type 1 diabetes. The sample was Tregs from blood. The chain has TRBV27 and TRBJ2-5; 7 bases map to TRBD1. The DNA for the CDR3 is TGTGCCAGCAGTTTATTCGGGATCGACAGGGCGGGAGAGACCCAGTACTTC. Its protein product is CASSLFGIDRAGETQYF.